A selection of T cell receptor beta chains follows, all from one sample in a study of siplizumab effects on memory and regulatory T cells. Only in-frame clones appear in the TCRdb table, and some are missing; sequencing was by immunoSEQ multiplex PCR. The sample gives approximately 68,000 clones, under 95% of which show up once; over 25% is in the top ten. The sequenced sample was CD8+ T cells sorted from blood. The receptors derive from a human donor in good health. The CDR3 runs from the conserved cysteine through the conserved F or W. A D gene is named only where the DNA matches it firmly. Not every row has a clone size; where given, it reads once, few, many or a size class.

clone_size,v_call,d_call,j_call,cdr3_nt,cdr3_aa
-,TRBV9,TRBD2,TRBJ2-1,TGTGCCAGCAGCGTAGCACTAGCGGCCGTCAATGAGCAGTTCTTC,CASSVALAAVNEQFF
once,TRBV2,-,TRBJ1-1,TGTGCCAGCACCGACGGGAGAGAGAACACTGAAGCTTTCTTT,CASTDGRENTEAFF
-,TRBV5-8,-,TRBJ2-7,TGTGCCAGCAGCTTCGTAATTTTCCAGTACGAGCAGTACTTC,CASSFVIFQYEQYF
-,TRBV19,-,TRBJ2-3,TGTGCCAGTACAGTGGCGAGCACAGATACGCAGTATTTT,CASTVASTDTQYF
-,TRBV7-3,-,TRBJ2-1,TGTGCCAGCAGCTTAACGGAGAGTGAGCAGTTCTTC,CASSLTESEQFF
-,TRBV27,-,TRBJ2-3,TGTGCCAGCAGTTTGAAACCACTGGATACGCAGTATTTT,CASSLKPLDTQYF
-,TRBV5-1,-,TRBJ2-7,TGCGCCAGCAGCTTGGACTACGAGCAGTACTTC,CASSLDYEQYF
-,TRBV6-4,-,TRBJ2-3,TGTGCCAGCAGTGACGGGAGCACAGATACGCAGTATTTT,CASSDGSTDTQYF
-,TRBV7-9,-,TRBJ1-1,TGTGCCAGCAGCTTAGTTATGAACACTGAAGCTTTCTTT,CASSLVMNTEAFF
once,TRBV2,TRBD1,TRBJ2-7,TGTGCCAGCAGTGAAAGGACAGGGGAGCAGTACTTC,CASSERTGEQYF
-,TRBV27,TRBD2,TRBJ2-1,TGTGCCAGCAGTTTCGGACTAGCGGGATTCGATGAGCAGTTCTTC,CASSFGLAGFDEQFF
-,TRBV19,-,TRBJ2-5,TGTGCCAGTAGTATAAGTCTTGCGAGGGAGACCCAGTACTTC,CASSISLARETQYF
-,TRBV19,-,TRBJ2-2,TGTGCCAGTAGTTGGTCCAGTGCAGGGGAGCTGTTTTTT,CASSWSSAGELFF
-,TRBV7-2,-,TRBJ1-1,TGTGCCAGCAGCGGTGGGGAGAGGGGCGCTTTCTTT,CASSGGERGAFF
few,TRBV4-1,-,TRBJ2-2,TGCGCCAGCAGCCAAACAGGGCTTGAGACCGGGGAGCTGTTTTTT,CASSQTGLETGELFF
few,TRBV9,-,TRBJ2-1,TGTGCCAGCAGCGTAGGCTCTGGGTTCGATGAGCAGTTCTTC,CASSVGSGFDEQFF
-,TRBV29-1,TRBD2,TRBJ2-7,TGCAGCGCGCGGGGACTAGCGGGTTTCTACGAGCAGTACTTC,CSARGLAGFYEQYF
-,TRBV9,-,TRBJ1-2,TGTGCCAGCAGCGCGGACGGGATCCTCTATGGCTACACCTTC,CASSADGILYGYTF
few,TRBV28,TRBD1,TRBJ2-1,TGTGCCAGCAGCATAGGGACAGGGGGCAACAATGAGCAGTTCTTC,CASSIGTGGNNEQFF
once,TRBV10-3,-,TRBJ2-1,TGTGCCATCAGTGACGCGTTGGCTGAGCAGTTCTTC,CAISDALAEQFF
-,TRBV7-2,-,TRBJ2-3,TGTGCCAGCAGCAGAGAAGTACGGTGGCATCTTAGCACAGATACGCAGTATTTT,CASSREVRWHLSTDTQYF
-,TRBV9,TRBD2,TRBJ2-1,TGTGCCAGCAGCGCGTCAGGGCGGGGGTTGGCTTATGAGCAGTTCTTC,CASSASGRGLAYEQFF
-,TRBV5-1,-,TRBJ1-1,TGCGCCAGCTTCTCAGACATGAACACTGAAGCTTTCTTT,CASFSDMNTEAFF
-,TRBV11-2,-,TRBJ2-7,TGTGCCAGCAGCTTAGATCGAGCCTTCGAGCAGTACTTC,CASSLDRAFEQYF
-,TRBV27,-,TRBJ1-1,TGTGCCAGCTGCAGGGGCTTCCTGAACACTGAAGCTTTCTTT,CASCRGFLNTEAFF
once,TRBV19,TRBD1,TRBJ1-5,TGTGCCAGTATACGATCGCCCGACAGGGGAAGCAATCAGCCCCAGCATTTT,CASIRSPDRGSNQPQHF
-,TRBV7-9,TRBD2,TRBJ2-1,TGTGCCAGCAGCACCCCACTAGCGGGGGTCGGCAATGAGCAGTTCTTC,CASSTPLAGVGNEQFF
-,TRBV7-9,-,TRBJ2-7,TGTGCCAGCAGCCCCCGGTCCTACGAGCAGTACTTC,CASSPRSYEQYF
-,TRBV29-1,-,TRBJ2-3,TGCAGCGTTGTGTGGGGTTTTGTCACAGATACGCAGTATTTT,CSVVWGFVTDTQYF
-,TRBV27,-,TRBJ2-1,TGTGCCAGCAGTTTATTCGGGACAGTGGGGGGGAATGAGCAGTTCTTC,CASSLFGTVGGNEQFF
few,TRBV25-1,-,TRBJ2-2,TGTGCCAGCAGTGAATTAATGGCCGCCGGGGAGCTGTTTTTT,CASSELMAAGELFF
-,TRBV19,-,TRBJ1-1,TGTGCCAGTAGTATATTTACCCCCACCACTGAAGCTTTCTTT,CASSIFTPTTEAFF
once,TRBV11-2,-,TRBJ2-1,TGTGCCAGCACCTTGGCCCACAATGAGCAGTTCTTC,CASTLAHNEQFF
-,TRBV11-1,-,TRBJ2-3,TGTGCCAGCAGTCCTATAGAAGATACGCAGTATTTT,CASSPIEDTQYF
-,TRBV6-6,-,TRBJ1-2,TGTGCCAGCACCGAGACTAGGGGTTATGGCTACACCTTC,CASTETRGYGYTF
-,TRBV1,-,TRBJ2-1,TGCACCAGCAGCCATGTGACTAGCGGGGACCACAATGAGCAGTTCTTC,CTSSHVTSGDHNEQFF
once,TRBV27,-,TRBJ2-1,TGTGCCAGCAGTTTTGCGGGAAACGAGCAGTTCTTC,CASSFAGNEQFF
few,TRBV6-5,-,TRBJ2-1,TGTGCCAGCAGTCATCAGGGACACAACAATGAGCAGTTCTTC,CASSHQGHNNEQFF
-,TRBV7-8,TRBD2,TRBJ2-3,TGTGCCAGCACCGCCCCGGGTCTAACCTTAGCGGGATGGCCCCAGGATACGCAGTATTTT,CASTAPGLTLAGWPQDTQYF
-,TRBV30,-,TRBJ1-2,TGTGCCTGGAGTGTTGGGGTTCGAGGGTATGGCTACACCTTC,CAWSVGVRGYGYTF
-,TRBV4-2,-,TRBJ1-2,TGTGCCAGCAGCCAAGATAGGACAAGTATAGGGATCTATGGCTACACCTTC,CASSQDRTSIGIYGYTF
once,TRBV12-5,-,TRBJ2-3,TGTGCTAGTGGCAGACCCGAACAGGGCAGTACAGATACGCAGTATTTT,CASGRPEQGSTDTQYF
-,TRBV7-9,-,TRBJ1-2,TGTGCCAGCAGCTCCGGGGCGGTCTTCTATGGCTACACCTTC,CASSSGAVFYGYTF
-,TRBV19,TRBD1,TRBJ1-1,TGTGCCAGTAGTCCCCAGACAGGGGGCATGGGCACTGAAGCTTTCTTT,CASSPQTGGMGTEAFF
-,TRBV9,-,TRBJ2-3,TGTGCCAGCAGCGACTTTGATACGCAGTATTTT,CASSDFDTQYF
-,TRBV2,-,TRBJ1-2,TGTGCCAGCAGTGAACCCCTGTCAGGACACCAAAACTATGGCTACACCTTC,CASSEPLSGHQNYGYTF
-,TRBV6-5,-,TRBJ2-2,TGTGCCAGCAGTTACTTGGAGAACACCGGGGAGCTGTTTTTT,CASSYLENTGELFF
-,TRBV19,TRBD2,TRBJ2-2,TGTGCCAGTAGTATATGGGCGGGGGACCTCACCGGGGAGCTGTTTTTT,CASSIWAGDLTGELFF
-,TRBV27,-,TRBJ2-5,TGTGCCAGCAGTTTAAGAGAGGGCCTCCAAGAGACCCAGTACTTC,CASSLREGLQETQYF
-,TRBV5-5,-,TRBJ1-1,TGTGCCAGCAGCTTCTTGGATACGAACACTGAAGCTTTCTTT,CASSFLDTNTEAFF
-,TRBV27,-,TRBJ1-1,TGTGCCAGCAGGGTCCAGGGAAGCACTGAAGCTTTCTTT,CASRVQGSTEAFF
-,TRBV27,TRBD2,TRBJ2-1,TGTGCCAGCAGTCTCGGACTAGCGGGATACAATGAGCAGTTCTTC,CASSLGLAGYNEQFF
-,TRBV19,-,TRBJ2-5,TGTGCCAGTAGTATAGCCGGGACTCAAGAGACCCAGTACTTC,CASSIAGTQETQYF
-,TRBV11-2,-,TRBJ2-7,TGTGCCAGCAGCTTAGATCCCAACGAGCAGTACTTC,CASSLDPNEQYF